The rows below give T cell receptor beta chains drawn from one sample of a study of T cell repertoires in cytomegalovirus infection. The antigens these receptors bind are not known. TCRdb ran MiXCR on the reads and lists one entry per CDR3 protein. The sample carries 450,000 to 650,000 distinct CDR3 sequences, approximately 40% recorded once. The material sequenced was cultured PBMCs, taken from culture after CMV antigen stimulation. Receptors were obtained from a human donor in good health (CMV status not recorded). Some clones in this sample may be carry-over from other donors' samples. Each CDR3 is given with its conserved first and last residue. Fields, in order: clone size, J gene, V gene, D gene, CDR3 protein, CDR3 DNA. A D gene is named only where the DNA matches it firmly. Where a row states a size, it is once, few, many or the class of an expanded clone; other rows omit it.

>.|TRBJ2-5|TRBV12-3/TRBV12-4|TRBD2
CASSSGRGETQYF
TGTGCCAGCAGTAGCGGGAGAGGAGAGACCCAGTACTTC
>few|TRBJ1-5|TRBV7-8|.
CASSPLRAGQPQHF
TGTGCCAGCAGCCCACTCCGGGCGGGTCAGCCCCAGCATTTT
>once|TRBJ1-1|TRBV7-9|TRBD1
CASSLYAGGTEAFF
TGTGCCAGCAGCTTATATGCAGGGGGCACTGAAGCTTTCTTT
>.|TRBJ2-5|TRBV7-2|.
CASSGGDRRYF
TGTGCCAGCAGCGGCGGGGACCGCCGGTACTTC
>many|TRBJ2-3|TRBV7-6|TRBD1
CASSPPGQGTDTQYF
TGTGCCAGCAGTCCCCCGGGACAGGGTACAGATACGCAGTATTTT
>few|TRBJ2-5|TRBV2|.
CASSEKETQYF
TGTGCCAGCAGCGAGAAAGAGACCCAGTACTTC
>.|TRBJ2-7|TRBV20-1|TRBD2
CSASPGGSVKQYF
TGCAGTGCTAGCCCTGGCGGGAGCGTCAAGCAGTACTTC
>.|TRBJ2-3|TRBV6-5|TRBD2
CASSLAGGITDTQYF
TGTGCCAGCAGTCTAGCGGGGGGAATCACAGATACGCAGTATTTT
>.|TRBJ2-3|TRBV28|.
CASTQMSPLDTQYF
TGTGCCAGCACCCAGATGAGCCCCTTAGATACGCAGTATTTT
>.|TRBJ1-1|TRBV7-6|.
CATSSSETEAFF
TGTGCCACGAGTTCGTCGGAAACTGAAGCTTTCTTT
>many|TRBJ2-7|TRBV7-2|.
CASSRELLREQYF
TGTGCCAGCAGCCGGGAACTCCTACGGGAGCAGTACTTC
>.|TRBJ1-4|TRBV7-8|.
CASSPWGEHEKLFF
TGTGCCAGCTCCCCGTGGGGAGAGCATGAAAAACTGTTTTTT
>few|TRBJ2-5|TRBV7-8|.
CASSLDPHSRWETQYF
TGTGCCAGCAGCTTAGATCCCCATTCTAGATGGGAGACCCAGTACTTC
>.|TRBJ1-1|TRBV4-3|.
CASSQDWNTPTFF
TGCGCCAGCAGCCAAGATTGGAACACGCCAACTTTCTTT
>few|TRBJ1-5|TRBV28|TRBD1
CASSFGQGCQPQHF
TGTGCCAGCAGTTTCGGACAGGGGTGTCAGCCCCAGCATTTT
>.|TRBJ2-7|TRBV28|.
CASSFLSGDSYEQYF
TGTGCCAGCAGTTTCTTGTCGGGGGACTCCTACGAGCAGTACTTC
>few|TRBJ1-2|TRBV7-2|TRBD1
CASSLAHRGYGYTF
TGTGCCAGCAGCTTAGCGCACAGGGGCTATGGCTACACCTTC
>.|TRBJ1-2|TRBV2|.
CASSDSGARANYGYTF
TGTGCCAGCAGTGATTCAGGGGCCCGAGCTAACTATGGCTACACCTTC
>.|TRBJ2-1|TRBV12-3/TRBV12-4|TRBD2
CASTTGTSGNNEQFF
TGTGCCAGCACCACCGGGACTAGCGGCAACAATGAGCAGTTCTTC
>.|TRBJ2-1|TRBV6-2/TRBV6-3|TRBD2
CASRPGLTIEQFF
TGTGCCAGCAGGCCGGGACTAACTATCGAGCAGTTCTTC
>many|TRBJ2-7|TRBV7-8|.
CASSLGGYSYEQYF
TGTGCCAGCAGCTTAGGCGGCTACTCCTACGAGCAGTACTTC
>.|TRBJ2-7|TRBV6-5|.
CASSYDWVSYEQYF
TGTGCCAGCAGTTACGACTGGGTCTCCTACGAGCAGTACTTC
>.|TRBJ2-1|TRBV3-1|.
CASSREQKSEQFF
TGTGCCAGCAGCCGAGAACAGAAGAGTGAGCAGTTCTTC
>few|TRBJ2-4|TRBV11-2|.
CASSSSQAAVDLAKNIQYF
TGTGCCAGCAGCTCGTCACAGGCCGCGGTTGATTTAGCCAAAAACATTCAGTACTTC
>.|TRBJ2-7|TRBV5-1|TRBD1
CASSSPDRVRGEQYF
TGCGCCAGCAGCTCCCCCGACAGGGTGAGGGGCGAGCAGTACTTC
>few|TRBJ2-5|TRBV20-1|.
CSADRPPETQYF
TGCAGTGCTGACAGGCCTCCCGAGACCCAGTACTTC
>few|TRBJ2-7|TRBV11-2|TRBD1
CASSDEDRTGGSEQYF
TGTGCCAGCAGCGATGAGGATCGGACAGGGGGTTCCGAGCAGTACTTC
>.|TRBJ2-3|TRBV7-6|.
CASSLGDNDADTQYF
TGTGCCAGCAGCTTAGGGGACAACGACGCAGATACGCAGTATTTT
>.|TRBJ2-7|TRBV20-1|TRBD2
CSARKREGLSEQYF
TGCAGTGCTAGGAAGAGGGAGGGCCTCTCGGAGCAGTACTTC
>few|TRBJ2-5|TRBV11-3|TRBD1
CASSLGQGDQETQYF
TGTGCCAGCAGCTTAGGACAGGGCGACCAAGAGACCCAGTACTTC
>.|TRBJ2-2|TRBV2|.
CASSEEEPHAGELFF
TGTGCCAGCAGTGAGGAGGAACCTCACGCCGGGGAGCTGTTTTTT
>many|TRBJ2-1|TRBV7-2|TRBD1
CASSPSGTGTIEQFF
TGTGCCAGCAGCCCATCCGGGACAGGGACCATTGAGCAGTTCTTC
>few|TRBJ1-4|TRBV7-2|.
CASSFYSPGRKLFF
TGTGCCAGCAGCTTCTACAGCCCAGGGAGAAAACTGTTTTTT
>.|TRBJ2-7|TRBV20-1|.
CSARRRESYEQYF
TGCAGTGCCAGGAGACGTGAGTCCTACGAGCAGTACTTC
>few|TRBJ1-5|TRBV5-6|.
CASSYGLQAIKPQHF
TGTGCCAGCAGCTATGGGCTACAGGCCATTAAGCCCCAGCATTTT
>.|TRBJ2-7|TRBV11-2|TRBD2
CASSSRLAGEQYF
TGTGCCAGCAGCTCCAGACTAGCTGGCGAGCAGTACTTC
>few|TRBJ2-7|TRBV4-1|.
CASSQEPARGYEQYF
TGCGCCAGCAGCCAAGAACCGGCCCGTGGGTATGAGCAGTACTTC
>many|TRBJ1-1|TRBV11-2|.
CASSFMSRATEAFF
TGTGCCAGCAGCTTTATGTCCCGGGCCACTGAAGCTTTCTTT
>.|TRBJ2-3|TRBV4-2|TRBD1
CASSERGPADTQYF
TGTGCCAGCAGCGAAAGGGGGCCTGCAGATACGCAGTATTTT
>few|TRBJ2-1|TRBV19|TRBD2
CASSIRLSGSPPYNEQFF
TGTGCCAGTAGTATACGCCTTAGCGGGAGCCCGCCCTACAATGAGCAGTTCTTC
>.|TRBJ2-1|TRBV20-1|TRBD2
CSATSIAIPSGSYNEQFF
TGCAGTGCTACTAGTATCGCAATCCCTAGCGGTTCCTACAATGAGCAGTTCTTC
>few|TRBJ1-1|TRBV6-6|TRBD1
CASRVDRVSTEAFF
TGTGCCAGCAGGGTCGACAGGGTTAGCACTGAAGCTTTCTTT